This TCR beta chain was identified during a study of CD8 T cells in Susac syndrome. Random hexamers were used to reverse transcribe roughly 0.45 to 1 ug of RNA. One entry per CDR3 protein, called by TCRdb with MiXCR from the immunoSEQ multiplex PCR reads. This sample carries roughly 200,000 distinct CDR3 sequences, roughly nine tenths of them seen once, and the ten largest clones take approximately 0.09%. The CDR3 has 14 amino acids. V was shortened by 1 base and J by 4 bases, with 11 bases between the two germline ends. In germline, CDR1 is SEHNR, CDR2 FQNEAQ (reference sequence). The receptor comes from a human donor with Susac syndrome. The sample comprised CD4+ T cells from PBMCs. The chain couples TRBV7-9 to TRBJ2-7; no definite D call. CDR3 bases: TGTGCCAGCAGCTTAGTTTCCGCTAGGTACGAGCAGTACTTC. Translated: CASSLVSARYEQYF.